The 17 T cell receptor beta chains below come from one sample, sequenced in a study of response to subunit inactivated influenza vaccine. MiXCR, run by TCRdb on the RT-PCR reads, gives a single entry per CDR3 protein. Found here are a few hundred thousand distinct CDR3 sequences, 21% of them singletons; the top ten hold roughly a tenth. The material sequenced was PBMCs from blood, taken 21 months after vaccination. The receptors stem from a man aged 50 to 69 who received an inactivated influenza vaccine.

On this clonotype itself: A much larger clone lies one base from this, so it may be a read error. CDR3 amino acids: CASSLNSYSNQAQHF. In DNA, the CDR3 is TGTGCCAGCAGTTTAAACAGCTATAGCAATCAGGCCCAGCATTTT. The V gene is TRBV12-3 or TRBV12-4, the J gene TRBJ1-5; no definite D call. The CDR3 is made up of 15 amino acids.

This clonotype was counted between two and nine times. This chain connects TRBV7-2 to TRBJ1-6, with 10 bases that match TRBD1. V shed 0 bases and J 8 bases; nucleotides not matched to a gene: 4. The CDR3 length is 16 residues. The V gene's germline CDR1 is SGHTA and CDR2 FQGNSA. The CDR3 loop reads CASSLAPGTGDSPLHF. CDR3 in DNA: TGTGCCAGCAGCTTAGCGCCCGGGACAGGGGATTCACCCCTCCACTTT.

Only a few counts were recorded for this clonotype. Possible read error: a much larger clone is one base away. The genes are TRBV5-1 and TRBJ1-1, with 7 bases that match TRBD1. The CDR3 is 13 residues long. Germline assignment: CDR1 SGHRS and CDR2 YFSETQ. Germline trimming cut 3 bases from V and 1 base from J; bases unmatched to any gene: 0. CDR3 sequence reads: CASSWDRNTEAFF. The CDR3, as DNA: TGCGCCAGCAGCTGGGACAGGAACACTGAAGCTTTCTTT. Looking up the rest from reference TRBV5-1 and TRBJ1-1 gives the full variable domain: KAGVTQTPRYLIKTRGQQVTLSCSPISGHRSVSWYQQTPGQGLQFLFEYFSETQRNKGNFPGRFSGRQFSNSRSEMNVSTLELGDSALYLCASSWDRNTEAFFGQGTRLTVV.

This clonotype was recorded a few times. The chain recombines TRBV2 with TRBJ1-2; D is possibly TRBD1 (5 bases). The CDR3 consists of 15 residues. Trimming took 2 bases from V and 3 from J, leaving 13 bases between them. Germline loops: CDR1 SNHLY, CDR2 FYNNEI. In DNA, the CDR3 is TGTGCCAGCAGTGAATGGAATCAGGGAGACTATGGCTACACCTTC. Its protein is CASSEWNQGDYGYTF.

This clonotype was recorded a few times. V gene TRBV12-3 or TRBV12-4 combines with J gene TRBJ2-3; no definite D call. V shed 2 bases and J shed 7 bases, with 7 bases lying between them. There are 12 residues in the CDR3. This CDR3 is CASSLFPNTQYF. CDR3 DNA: TGTGCCAGCAGTTTATTCCCGAATACGCAGTATTTT.

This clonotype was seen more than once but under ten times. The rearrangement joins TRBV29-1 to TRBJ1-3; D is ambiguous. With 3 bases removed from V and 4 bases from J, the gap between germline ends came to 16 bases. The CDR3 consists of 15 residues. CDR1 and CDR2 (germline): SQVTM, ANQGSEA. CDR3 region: CSVDGKGVGGNTIYF. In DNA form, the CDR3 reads TGCAGCGTTGATGGGAAGGGTGTGGGGGGAAACACCATATATTTT. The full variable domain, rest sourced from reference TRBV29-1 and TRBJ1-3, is SAVISQKPSRDICQRGTSLTIQCQVDSQVTMMFWYRQQPGQSLTLIATANQGSEATYESGFVIDKFPISRPNLTFSTLTVSNMSPEDSSIYLCSVDGKGVGGNTIYFGEGSWLTVV.

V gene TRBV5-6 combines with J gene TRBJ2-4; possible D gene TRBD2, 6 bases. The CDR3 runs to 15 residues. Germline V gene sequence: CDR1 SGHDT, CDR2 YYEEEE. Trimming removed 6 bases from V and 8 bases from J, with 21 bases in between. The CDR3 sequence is CASTTTRLVYDIQYF. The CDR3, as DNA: TGTGCCAGCACCACCACCAGACTAGTTTATGACATTCAGTACTTC.

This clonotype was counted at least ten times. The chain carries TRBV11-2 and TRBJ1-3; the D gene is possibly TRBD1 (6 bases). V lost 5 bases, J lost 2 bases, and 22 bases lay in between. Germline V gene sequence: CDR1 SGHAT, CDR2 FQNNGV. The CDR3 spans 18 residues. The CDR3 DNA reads TGTGCCAGCAGCCAAGGGACACGGCAGCTATTGGCTGGAAACACCATATATTTT. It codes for CASSQGTRQLLAGNTIYF.

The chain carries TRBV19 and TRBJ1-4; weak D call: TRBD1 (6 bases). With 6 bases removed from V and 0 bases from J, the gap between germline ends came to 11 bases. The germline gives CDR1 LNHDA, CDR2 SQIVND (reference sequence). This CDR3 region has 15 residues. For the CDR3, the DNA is TGTGCCAGTAGGCTGGACAGATCAACTAATGAAAAACTGTTTTTT. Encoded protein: CASRLDRSTNEKLFF.

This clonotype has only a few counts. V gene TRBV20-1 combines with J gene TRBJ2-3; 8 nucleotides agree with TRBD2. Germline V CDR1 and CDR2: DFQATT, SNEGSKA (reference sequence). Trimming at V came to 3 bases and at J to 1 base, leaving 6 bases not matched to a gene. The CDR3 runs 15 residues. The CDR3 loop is CSASDLAGGTDTQYF. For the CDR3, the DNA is TGCAGTGCTAGTGACCTAGCGGGTGGCACAGATACGCAGTATTTT.

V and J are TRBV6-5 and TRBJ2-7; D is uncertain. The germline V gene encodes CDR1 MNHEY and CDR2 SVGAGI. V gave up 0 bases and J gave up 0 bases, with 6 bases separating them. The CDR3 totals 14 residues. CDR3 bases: TGTGCCAGCAGTTACTCGTCGAGCTCCTACGAGCAGTACTTC. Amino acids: CASSYSSSSYEQYF.

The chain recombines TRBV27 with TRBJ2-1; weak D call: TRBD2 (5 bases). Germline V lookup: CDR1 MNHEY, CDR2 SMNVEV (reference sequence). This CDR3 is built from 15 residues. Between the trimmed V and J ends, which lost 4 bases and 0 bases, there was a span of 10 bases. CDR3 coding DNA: TGTGCCAGCAGTTCGAGCGGAAACTCCTACAATGAGCAGTTCTTC. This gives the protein CASSSSGNSYNEQFF.

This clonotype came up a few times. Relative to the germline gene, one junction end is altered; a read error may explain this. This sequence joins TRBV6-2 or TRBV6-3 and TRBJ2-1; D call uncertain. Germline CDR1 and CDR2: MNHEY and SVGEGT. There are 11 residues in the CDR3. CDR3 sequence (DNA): TGTGCCAGCAGTTACCCCGACCAGAAGATCTTC. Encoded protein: CASSYPDQKIF.

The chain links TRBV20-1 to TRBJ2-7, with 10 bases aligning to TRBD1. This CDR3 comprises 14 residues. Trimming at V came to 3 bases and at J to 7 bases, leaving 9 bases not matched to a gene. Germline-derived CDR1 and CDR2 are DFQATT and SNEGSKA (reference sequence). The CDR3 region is CSASLTGGRREQYF. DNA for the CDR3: TGCAGTGCTAGTTTGACAGGGGGCAGGAGAGAGCAGTACTTC.

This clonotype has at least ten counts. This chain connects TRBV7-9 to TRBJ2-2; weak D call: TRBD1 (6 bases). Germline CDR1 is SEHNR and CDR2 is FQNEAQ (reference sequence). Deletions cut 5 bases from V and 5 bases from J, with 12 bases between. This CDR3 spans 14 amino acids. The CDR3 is CASSPGHTTGELFF. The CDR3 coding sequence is TGTGCCAGCAGCCCGGGACATACTACCGGGGAGCTGTTTTTT.

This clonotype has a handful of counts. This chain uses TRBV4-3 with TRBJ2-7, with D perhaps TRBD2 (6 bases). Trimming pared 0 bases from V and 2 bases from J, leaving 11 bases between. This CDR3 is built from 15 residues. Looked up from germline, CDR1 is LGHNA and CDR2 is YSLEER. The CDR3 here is CASSQESSATYEQYF. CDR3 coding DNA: TGCGCCAGCAGCCAAGAGTCTAGCGCCACCTACGAGCAGTACTTC.

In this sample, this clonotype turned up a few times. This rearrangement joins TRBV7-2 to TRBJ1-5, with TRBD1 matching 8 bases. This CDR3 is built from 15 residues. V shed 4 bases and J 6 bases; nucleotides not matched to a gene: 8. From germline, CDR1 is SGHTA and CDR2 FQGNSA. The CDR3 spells CASSSQGQGSQPQHF. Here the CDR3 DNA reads TGTGCCAGCAGCTCCCAAGGACAGGGAAGTCAGCCCCAGCATTTT. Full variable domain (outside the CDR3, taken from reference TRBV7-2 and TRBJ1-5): GAGVSQSPSNKVTEKGKDVELRCDPISGHTALYWYRQSLGQGLEFLIYFQGNSAPDKSGLPSDRFSAERTGGSVSTLTIQRTQQEDSAVYLCASSSQGQGSQPQHFGDGTRLSIL.